These 8 T cell receptor beta chains originate from one sample sequenced in a study of neurological immune-mediated disorders. Using its own MiXCR run on the 5' RACE reads, TCRdb lists one record per CDR3 protein. The table has about 60,000 distinct CDR3 sequences, around a tenth seen once. Documented time point: longitudinal time-point 2. The source material was PBMCs. The receptors shown here come from a man between 25 and 39 years old in good health.

The CDR3 region has the DNA TGCAGTGCTTCCGGTACTAGCGGGTATGATACGCAGTATTTT. It is translated as CSASGTSGYDTQYF. The chain combines TRBV20-1 with TRBJ2-3; TRBD2 matches at 9 bases. The CDR3 has 14 amino acids. Germline CDR1 is DFQATT and CDR2 is SNEGSKA (reference sequence). The J segment lost 6 bases and the V segment lost 5 bases, leaving 9 bases of the junction unmatched.

In its sample, this clonotype was seen many times. For the CDR3, the DNA is TGCGCCAGCAGCTCGGGGGAGGTCCGCGATGAGCAGTTCTTC. As protein: CASSSGEVRDEQFF. The chain employs TRBV5-1 and TRBJ2-1; D may be TRBD2 (6 bases). The CDR3 consists of 14 residues. Trimming took 3 bases from V and 8 from J, leaving 15 bases between them. The germline gives CDR1 SGHRS, CDR2 YFSETQ.

The table lists this clonotype with many counts. The V gene is TRBV11-2, the J gene TRBJ2-2; D is uncertain. Trimming removed 1 base from V and 4 bases from J, with 7 bases in between. CDR1 and CDR2 from the germline V gene are SGHAT and FQNNGV. The CDR3 length is 14 residues. CDR3 region: CASSLGHLTGELFF. The CDR3 DNA is TGTGCCAGCAGCTTAGGTCACCTCACCGGGGAGCTGTTTTTT.

In this sample, this clonotype turned up a few times. The V call is TRBV5-1, the J call TRBJ2-1; 9 nucleotides match TRBD2. There are 17 residues in the CDR3. Looked up from germline, CDR1 is SGHRS and CDR2 is YFSETQ. The J segment lost 0 bases and the V segment lost 1 base, leaving 5 bases of the junction unmatched. The CDR3 reads CASSLLPSGISYNEQFF. DNA for the CDR3: TGCGCCAGCAGCTTGTTACCTAGCGGGATCTCCTACAATGAGCAGTTCTTC.

To note about this clonotype: A read error may produce the germline difference seen at one junction end. The chain is built from TRBV20-1 and TRBJ2-2; 8 bases are shared with TRBD2. Germline lookup yields CDR1 DFQATT and CDR2 SNEGSKA (reference sequence). The CDR3 loop spans 15 amino acids. CDR3 residues: CSARPNSWTGGELFF. CDR3 coding DNA: TGCAGTGCTAGACCCAATAGCTGGACGGGGGGGGAACTGTTTTTT.

This clonotype was seen many times. The J gene is TRBJ2-7, the V gene TRBV6-1; TRBD2 is a possible D gene (6 bases). CDR1 MNHNS and CDR2 SASEGT come from the germline V gene. The V gene lost 1 base and the J gene lost 0 bases, with 10 bases spanning the gap. The CDR3 consists of 15 residues. The CDR3 DNA is TGTGCCAGCAGTGAAGGAGCGGGCAGCTCCTACGAGCAGTACTTC. The encoded protein is CASSEGAGSSYEQYF.

This clonotype was seen ten or more times. V and J are TRBV20-1 and TRBJ2-5; 12 bases are a match to TRBD2. Germline CDR1 is DFQATT and CDR2 is SNEGSKA (reference sequence). This CDR3 comprises 17 residues. V trimming: 3 bases; J trimming: 4 bases; junction bases outside the gene matches: 12. CDR3 region: CSASSGLLAGGGETQYF. For the CDR3, the DNA is TGCAGTGCTAGTTCAGGGTTACTAGCGGGAGGCGGAGAGACCCAGTACTTC.

At least ten counts were recorded for this clonotype. The chain couples TRBV5-1 to TRBJ2-7, with D possibly being TRBD1 (5 bases). Germline CDR1 reads SGHRS; CDR2 reads YFSETQ. The CDR3 covers 15 residues. V was pared by 0 bases and J by 5 bases, with 15 bases between. CDR3 DNA: TGCGCCAGCAGCTTGGAGGCAGCAGGGTACGACGAGCAGTACTTC. Translating gives CASSLEAAGYDEQYF.